Following are 18 T cell receptor beta chains from one sample sequenced in a study of regulatory T cells in long-lasting Graves disease. In building TCR beta libraries, iRepertoire HTBI primers were used together with Arm-PCR of CDR3 regions. TCRdb reprocessed the multiplex PCR reads with MiXCR, giving one entry per CDR3 protein. The table lists about 460,000 distinct CDR3 sequences, 11% to 15% of them singletons. Time point in this sample: newly diagnosed GD, antithyroid drugs for less than 3 months. PBMC RNA was the source of the TCR library. These data are also associated with another study on T cells in Graves' hyperthyroidism and ophthalmopathy.

This specimen was peripheral blood mononuclear cells (PBMCs), taken at new diagnosis, from a patient treated with antithyroid drugs. These receptor sequences come from a woman aged 50 to 60 with Graves disease.

Remarks on this clonotype: A much more abundant neighbour one base away suggests this may be a read error. This chain links TRBV19 with TRBJ2-5; 9 bases are shared with TRBD2. Trimming removed 5 bases from V and 5 bases from J; junction bases left unmatched: 3. Germline-derived CDR1 and CDR2 are LNHDA and SQIVND (reference sequence). The CDR3 runs 13 residues. CDR3 sequence reads: CASSPSGIETQYF. The CDR3 nucleotides are TGTGCCAGTAGTCCTAGCGGGATTGAGACCCAGTACTTC.

This clonotype was seen a handful of times. A read error is possible here, since a much larger clone lies one base away. The CDR3 ends on some other residue instead of the conserved phenylalanine or tryptophan, so this is likely a read error. The chain has TRBV28 and TRBJ2-1; 10 nucleotides match TRBD2. Germline V gives CDR1 MDHEN, CDR2 SYDVKM. This CDR3 comprises 17 residues. The V and J ends lost 5 bases and 4 bases, in that order; junction bases with no gene match: 11. The CDR3 DNA is TGTGCCAGCAGTCCATCCCTTGGACTAGCGGTTTACAATGAGCAGTTCTAC. Translated, it gives CASSPSLGLAVYNEQFY.

This clonotype has ten or more counts. The chain is built from TRBV12-3 or TRBV12-4 and TRBJ2-3; D might be TRBD2 (5 bases). The J call may be in error: the DNA end matches TRBJ2-7 better. CDR3 length: 15 residues. The CDR3: CASMGTGSDSYEQYF. Written as DNA, the CDR3 is TGTGCCAGCATGGGAACGGGAAGCGACTCCTACGAGCAGTACTTC.

J is TRBJ2-3 and V is TRBV6-5; TRBD1 agrees at 9 bases. The V and J ends lost 4 bases and 0 bases, in that order; junction bases with no gene match: 2. This CDR3 is built from 15 residues. The germline gives CDR1 MNHEY, CDR2 SVGAGI. The CDR3 DNA reads TGTGCCAGCAGTTGGGGACAGGGAAGCACAGATACGCAGTATTTT. It yields the protein CASSWGQGSTDTQYF.

This clonotype has at least ten counts. The V call is TRBV7-8, the J call TRBJ1-2, with D possibly TRBD1 on 6 matching bases. CDR3 length: 15 amino acids. The germline V gene has CDR1 SGHVS and CDR2 FQNEAQ. V was shortened by 4 bases and J by 0 bases, with 12 bases between the two germline ends. The CDR3 here is CASSWGRLANYGYTF. The CDR3 nucleotides read TGTGCCAGCAGCTGGGGGCGATTGGCTAACTATGGCTACACCTTC.

This clonotype was observed at least ten times. The rearrangement links TRBV20-1 to TRBJ2-5; 7 nucleotides line up with TRBD2. The J segment lost 6 bases and the V segment lost 0 bases, leaving 7 bases of the junction unmatched. The CDR3 totals 14 residues. CDR1 and CDR2 from the germline V gene are DFQATT and SNEGSKA (reference sequence). In DNA form, the CDR3 reads TGCAGTGCTAGAGACCGGGACTATCGGAAGACCCAGTACTTC. Protein: CSARDRDYRKTQYF.

This clonotype was detected many times. The rearrangement joins TRBV7-9 to TRBJ2-3; tentative D call: TRBD2 (5 bases). The V end lost 4 bases, the J end lost 2 bases, and 10 bases lay between the germline ends. Per germline, CDR1 SEHNR and CDR2 FQNEAQ (reference sequence). The CDR3 is 14 amino acids. The CDR3 region has the DNA TGTGCCAGCAGCTCTAGCAGCTACACAGATACGCAGTATTTT. Its protein product is CASSSSSYTDTQYF.

The V call is TRBV10-1, the J call TRBJ2-3, with 14 bases aligning to TRBD2. Germline CDR1 and CDR2: WNHNN and SYGVQD (reference sequence). V shed 0 bases, J shed 8 bases, and the junction held 4 bases outside the gene matches. The CDR3 has 16 amino acids. The CDR3 coding sequence is TGCGCCAGCAGTGAGTCGGGACTAGCGGGAGTTGGTACGCAGTATTTT. It codes for CASSESGLAGVGTQYF.

This clonotype occurred many times. The chain uses TRBV2 and TRBJ2-7, with 9 bases fitting TRBD1. V trimming: 7 bases; J trimming: 5 bases; junction bases outside the gene matches: 15. CDR1 is SNHLY and CDR2 is FYNNEI in the germline V gene. The CDR3 has 16 amino acids. The CDR3: CASTDPGWTGVNEQYF. The CDR3 DNA is TGTGCCAGCACCGACCCAGGGTGGACAGGGGTCAACGAGCAGTACTTC. Looking up the rest from reference TRBV2 and TRBJ2-7 gives the full variable domain: EPEVTQTPSHQVTQMGQEVILRCVPISNHLYFYWYRQILGQKVEFLVSFYNNEISEKSEIFDDQFSVERPDGSNFTLKIRSTKLEDSAMYFCASTDPGWTGVNEQYFGPGTRLTVT.

There are many counts of this clonotype. This chain uses TRBV6-1 with TRBJ1-4, with D tentatively TRBD1 (6 bases). Between the trimmed V and J ends, which lost 6 bases and 6 bases, there was a span of 14 bases. This CDR3 region has 14 residues. Per germline, CDR1 MNHNS and CDR2 SASEGT. This CDR3 is CASSRYRVDEKLFF. The CDR3 nucleotides read TGTGCCAGCAGCCGCTACAGGGTGGATGAAAAACTGTTTTTT.

This clonotype occurred many times. The rearrangement uses TRBV7-3 and TRBJ2-3; D unresolved. V was trimmed by 4 bases and J by 9 bases, leaving 11 bases between them. Germline CDR1 reads SGHTA; CDR2 reads FQGTGA. The CDR3 has 12 residues. CDR3: CASSSRGATQYF. DNA for the CDR3: TGTGCCAGCAGCTCCAGAGGCGCCACGCAGTATTTT. Full variable domain (rest looked up from reference TRBV7-3 and TRBJ2-3): GAGVSQTPSNKVTEKGKYVELRCDPISGHTALYWYRQSLGQGPEFLIYFQGTGAADDSGLPNDRFFAVRPEGSVSTLKIQRTERGDSAVYLCASSSRGATQYFGPGTRLTVL.

The sample holds many counts of this clonotype. V gene TRBV18 combines with J gene TRBJ2-7; D call uncertain. There are 13 residues in the CDR3. Trimming pared 6 bases from V and 1 base from J, leaving 10 bases between. Germline assignment: CDR1 KGHSH and CDR2 LQKENI. The CDR3 is CASSLQSSYEQYF. CDR3 nucleotides: TGTGCCAGCTCCCTTCAGAGTTCCTACGAGCAGTACTTC.

This clonotype was seen many times. The V gene is TRBV28, the J gene TRBJ2-3; 8 nucleotides agree with TRBD2. Germline loops: CDR1 MDHEN, CDR2 SYDVKM. J lost 6 bases, V lost 3 bases, and 8 bases had no gene match. The CDR3 is 15 amino acids. CDR3 nucleotides: TGTGCCAGCAGTTTTTCCGGGACTAGTTCGGATACGCAGTATTTT. This gives the protein CASSFSGTSSDTQYF.

This clonotype was observed at least ten times. The chain's CDR3 is CSARDLTAEPYEQYF. The CDR3 DNA reads as TGCAGTGCTAGAGATTTAACAGCGGAGCCATACGAGCAGTACTTC. This chain links TRBV20-1 with TRBJ2-7; TRBD2 might be the D (5 bases). The germline V gene encodes CDR1 DFQATT and CDR2 SNEGSKA (reference sequence). V gave up 0 bases and J gave up 4 bases, with 16 bases separating them. The CDR3 runs to 15 residues.

The chain employs TRBV11-2 and TRBJ2-3; no clear D. The CDR3 has 15 residues. Between the trimmed V and J ends, which lost 1 base and 2 bases, there was a span of 10 bases. The germline V gene has CDR1 SGHAT and CDR2 FQNNGV. The CDR3 here is CASSLGPDVTDTQYF. As DNA, the CDR3 is TGTGCCAGCAGCTTAGGACCCGACGTCACAGATACGCAGTATTTT.

This clonotype was observed a handful of times. The chain uses TRBV10-3 and TRBJ2-5; TRBD1 agrees at 8 bases. CDR3 size: 11 residues. The V gene's germline CDR1 is ENHRY and CDR2 SYGVKD. CDR3 in DNA: TGTGGAGCAGGGGGCGAGGAGACCCAGTACTTC. Translation gives CGAGGEETQYF.

The chain couples TRBV5-4 to TRBJ1-1; the match to TRBD1 covers 9 bases. CDR1 is SGHNT and CDR2 is YYREEE in the germline V gene (reference sequence). The CDR3 is 16 amino acids. Trimming removed 3 bases from V and 1 base from J; junction bases left unmatched: 7. Here the CDR3 DNA reads TGTGCCAGCAGCTCGGGCGACAGGGGGGAGAACACTGAAGCTTTCTTT. Translated: CASSSGDRGENTEAFF.

This clonotype was seen a handful of times. V gene TRBV19 combines with J gene TRBJ1-5, with TRBD1 as a possible D gene (5 bases). This CDR3 spans 14 amino acids. The V end was cut by 6 bases, the J end by 6 bases, with 15 bases between. The V gene's germline CDR1 is LNHDA and CDR2 SQIVND (reference sequence). The CDR3 loop reads CASRTGTAVQPQHF. The CDR3 DNA reads TGTGCCAGTAGAACCGGGACGGCCGTTCAGCCCCAGCATTTT.